Listed below are T cell receptor beta chains from one sample, sequenced in a study of blood T cell repertoires in COVID-19. Only in-frame clones appear in the TCRdb table, and some are missing; sequencing was by immunoSEQ multiplex PCR. The profile covers more than 200,000 clones, with around 84% appearing a single time and 4.3% taken by the ten largest. What was sequenced was PBMCs or T cells enriched from blood (not recorded which). These TCRs come from a man aged 25-40 years with acute COVID-19. Both conserved end residues are trimmed from each CDR3. Clone size is stated in some rows and not others, as once, few, many or a class when expanded.

J | size | V | CDR3
TRBJ2-1 | - | TRBV11-2 | ASSLHRDRTYEQF
TRBJ2-5 | - | TRBV9 | ASSVELWGPQETQY
TRBJ2-1 | - | TRBV6-1 | ASSEWAGGTYNEQF
TRBJ2-7 | - | TRBV5-1 | ASSLGVSSPGEQY
TRBJ2-7 | - | TRBV15 | ATSREQGYEQY
TRBJ2-7 | few | TRBV20-1 | SASQGPTYEQY
TRBJ2-3 | - | TRBV2 | ASEADTQY
TRBJ2-1 | - | TRBV24-1 | ATSSYRGDGQF
TRBJ1-2 | - | TRBV6-6 | ASSPPGDPNYGYT
TRBJ2-7 | - | TRBV7-2 | ASSLAGGKHLTYEQY
TRBJ2-7 | many | TRBV6-5 | ASSSGHTPSYEQY
TRBJ1-2 | - | TRBV4-1 | ASSQVGQRYGYT
TRBJ1-3 | - | TRBV30 | AWASGNTIY
TRBJ2-1 | - | TRBV9 | ASTRTSGSHNEQF
TRBJ2-1 | - | TRBV7-9 | VLAGVNEQF
TRBJ1-2 | - | TRBV5-1 | ASSHDRGLDGYT
TRBJ1-2 | - | TRBV5-6 | ASSLVGPGMNYGYT
TRBJ1-6 | - | TRBV12-3/TRBV12-4 | ASWDSNNSPLH
TRBJ1-2 | - | TRBV19 | ASRTQQGSGGYT
TRBJ2-2 | - | TRBV9 | ASSVRGAPGGGITGELF
TRBJ2-7 | - | TRBV5-6 | ASRMGQGPYEQY
TRBJ2-1 | - | TRBV7-9 | ASSLTDRRNEQF
TRBJ1-5 | - | TRBV7-9 | ASSRLSNQPQH
TRBJ1-6 | - | TRBV28 | ASSRRDPYNSPLH
TRBJ2-2 | - | TRBV30 | AWSEIAGPLRELF
TRBJ1-1 | - | TRBV5-4 | ASSFDRGTEAF
TRBJ1-2 | - | TRBV5-6 | ASSLGTGAYGYT
TRBJ1-2 | - | TRBV4-1 | ASSQDRGRGRPANYGYT
TRBJ2-1 | - | TRBV4-1 | ASSQGTGAYNEQF
TRBJ1-2 | - | TRBV7-9 | ASSLPLTGANYGYT
TRBJ2-3 | - | TRBV14 | ASSQQPEYFGTQY
TRBJ2-5 | - | TRBV9 | ASSGNRIETQY
TRBJ2-5 | - | TRBV7-9 | ASSLGLPGGGRETQY
TRBJ2-7 | - | TRBV12-3/TRBV12-4 | ASSGRRYEQY
TRBJ1-4 | - | TRBV19 | ASKGGSKTNEKLF
TRBJ1-2 | - | TRBV28 | ASRVQGDPYGYT
TRBJ2-7 | - | TRBV3-1/TRBV3-2 | ASSQRSTSSYEQY
TRBJ2-5 | - | TRBV5-1 | ASGSSGLAGQETQY
TRBJ2-2 | once | TRBV5-5 | ASSLLAGRNTGELF
TRBJ1-5 | few | TRBV19 | ATKQGTSNQPQH
TRBJ2-3 | - | TRBV5-4 | ASSLVGLARTDTQY
TRBJ2-7 | - | TRBV3-1/TRBV3-2 | ASSPSPYEQY
TRBJ1-1 | few | TRBV5-1 | ASSLASDRGAF
TRBJ1-6 | - | TRBV7-3 | ASSLEGQGNSPLH
TRBJ1-1 | - | TRBV18 | ASAFGAEAF
TRBJ1-1 | - | TRBV28 | ASSLSINTEAF
TRBJ2-7 | few | TRBV18 | ASSPLFQGRTYEQY
TRBJ2-7 | - | TRBV5-1 | ASSYLAGGYEQY
TRBJ1-1 | few | TRBV28 | ASSYGFAAF
TRBJ2-7 | - | TRBV30 | AWNTGSSYEQY
TRBJ1-6 | - | TRBV9 | ASSVEGQASSPLH
TRBJ1-5 | - | TRBV5-1 | ASSLGVAGSSNQPQH
TRBJ2-3 | - | TRBV3-1/TRBV3-2 | ASTQEGGKGDTQY
TRBJ1-2 | - | TRBV7-2 | ASSPGTGPRGYT
TRBJ1-2 | few | TRBV11-2 | ASSEVRIYGYT